Below, 28 T cell receptor beta chains from the same sample are listed, as sequenced in a study of cytomegalovirus exposure and HLA in healthy donors. The PCR ran on 60 Vbeta and 13 Jbeta primers. Profiling relied on immunoSEQ multiplex PCR, and the TCRdb table lists in-frame clones only, not all of them. The sample yields some 130,000 clones, roughly 80% seen once. Sample: PBMCs. These receptors were taken from a man aged 25-45 years in good health and CMV-seronegative.

The chain has TRBV25-1 and TRBJ2-3; maybe TRBD2 (6 bases). This CDR3 is built from 14 residues. The germline V gene has CDR1 MGHDK and CDR2 SYGVNS. Trimming removed 7 bases from V and 0 bases from J, with 11 bases in between. The DNA for the CDR3 is TGTGCCAGCAAGGAGGGCGGCAGCACAGATACGCAGTATTTT. This encodes CASKEGGSTDTQYF. Full variable domain (rest looked up from reference TRBV25-1 and TRBJ2-3): EADIYQTPRYLVIGTGKKITLECSQTMGHDKMYWYQQDPGMELHLIHYSYGVNSTEKGDLSSESTVSRIRTEHFPLTLESARPSHTSQYLCASKEGGSTDTQYFGPGTRLTVL.

The chain is built from TRBV7-8 and TRBJ2-2; D possibly corresponds to TRBD2 (5 bases). Germline loops: CDR1 SGHVS, CDR2 FQNEAQ. V was clipped by 5 bases and J by 4 bases, with 14 bases between them. CDR3 length equals 15 residues. CDR3 in amino acids: CASSPGREVTGELFF. In DNA form, the CDR3 reads TGTGCCAGCAGCCCGGGGAGAGAGGTCACCGGGGAGCTGTTTTTT.

The chain links TRBV5-1 to TRBJ1-1, with 8 nucleotides matching TRBD1. Germline V gene data show CDR1 as SGHRS and CDR2 as YFSETQ. The CDR3 runs 13 residues. J gave up 4 bases and V 5 bases, and 4 bases lay outside the gene matches. The CDR3 DNA reads TGCGCCAGCAGGGACAGGGAGGCCACTGAAGCTTTCTTT. Translation: CASRDREATEAFF.

The rearrangement joins TRBV4-1 to TRBJ1-4; 8 nucleotides line up with TRBD1. The J segment lost 8 bases and the V segment lost 2 bases, leaving 7 bases of the junction unmatched. From germline, CDR1 is MGHRA and CDR2 YSYEKL. The CDR3 extends over 15 amino acids. The CDR3 spells CASSQPDRVGEKLFF. DNA for the CDR3: TGCGCCAGCAGCCAACCGGACAGGGTAGGAGAAAAACTGTTTTTT.

The chain uses TRBV18 and TRBJ1-1, with unresolved D. The ends were cut back, 2 bases at V and 7 bases at J, with 8 bases in the middle. Germline CDR1 and CDR2: KGHSH and LQKENI. This CDR3 contains 12 residues. This chain's CDR3 is CASSPETGEAFF. CDR3 coding DNA: TGTGCCAGCTCACCAGAGACGGGTGAAGCTTTCTTT. Filled out from reference TRBV18 and TRBJ1-1, the complete variable domain reads NAGVMQNPRHLVRRRGQEARLRCSPMKGHSHVYWYRQLPEEGLKFMVYLQKENIIDESGMPKERFSAEFPKEGPSILRIQQVVRGDSAAYFCASSPETGEAFFGQGTRLTVV.

CDR3 bases: TGTGCCAGCAGTTACACCGGGGGCACTGAAGCTTTCTTT. It translates to CASSYTGGTEAFF. The rearrangement uses TRBV6-5 and TRBJ1-1, with D perhaps TRBD1 (5 bases). V was cut by 2 bases and J by 4 bases, with 8 bases left in between. The CDR3 loop spans 13 amino acids. Germline assignment: CDR1 MNHEY and CDR2 SVGAGI.

The chain employs TRBV7-3 and TRBJ1-2; 8 bases line up with TRBD1. This CDR3 is 13 amino acids long. Germline trimming cut 8 bases from V and 4 bases from J; bases unmatched to any gene: 6. Germline lookup yields CDR1 SGHTA and CDR2 FQGTGA. CDR3 residues: CASGTGQGYGYTF. The CDR3 region has the DNA TGTGCCAGCGGGACCGGACAGGGCTATGGCTACACCTTC.

This sequence joins TRBV28 and TRBJ1-2; 7 bases fit TRBD1. The CDR3 sequence is 14 residues long. Germline CDR1 is MDHEN and CDR2 is SYDVKM. The V segment lost 6 bases and the J segment 4 bases; nucleotides outside the gene matches: 8. The CDR3 DNA is TGTGCCAGCAGGCCAGGGGGTCCCCTCTATGGCTACACCTTC. Amino acids: CASRPGGPLYGYTF.

The chain uses TRBV4-1 and TRBJ2-3, with 9 bases fitting TRBD1. Germline V gene sequence: CDR1 MGHRA, CDR2 YSYEKL. The trim removed 4 bases at V and 4 bases at J, leaving 9 bases unmatched. The length of the CDR3 is 16 residues. CDR3: CASSLRTGEVADTQYF. The CDR3 DNA sequence: TGCGCCAGCAGCCTGCGGACAGGGGAGGTCGCAGATACGCAGTATTTT.

V is TRBV6-5 and J is TRBJ1-2; 9 bases map to TRBD1. The germline gives CDR1 MNHEY, CDR2 SVGAGI. The length of the CDR3 is 13 residues. J lost 8 bases, V lost 6 bases, and 7 bases had no gene match. CDR3 protein: CASRNPDRGGYTF. In DNA form, the CDR3 reads TGTGCCAGCAGGAATCCTGACAGGGGGGGCTACACCTTC.

In its sample, this clone was seen a few times. The chain recombines TRBV5-1 with TRBJ2-1; perhaps TRBD2 as D (5 bases). The length of the CDR3 is 15 residues. In germline, CDR1 is SGHRS, CDR2 YFSETQ. The germline V and J ends were trimmed by 5 bases and 0 bases, with 12 bases remaining between them. CDR3 region: CASRLSDSSYNEQFF. The CDR3 coding sequence is TGCGCCAGCAGACTTAGCGATAGCTCCTACAATGAGCAGTTCTTC.

The J gene is TRBJ1-3, the V gene TRBV30; possibly TRBD1 for D (5 bases). Germline-derived CDR1 and CDR2 are GTSNPN and SVGIG (reference sequence). Trimming pared 7 bases from V and 3 bases from J, leaving 13 bases between. The CDR3 is made up of 13 amino acids. This chain's CDR3 is CASQGIGGNTIYF. For the CDR3, the DNA is TGTGCCTCTCAGGGTATAGGTGGAAACACCATATATTTT.

On this clone: The junction and the germline gene differ at one end; a read error may be behind it. The chain carries TRBV7-8 and TRBJ2-1, with TRBD2 identical over 14 bases. CDR3 length: 16 residues. The germline CDR1 and CDR2 sequences are SGHVS and FQNEAQ. This CDR3 reads CASIQSGTSGRNGQFF. The CDR3 DNA is TGTGCCAGCATCCAGTCTGGGACTAGCGGGAGAAATGGGCAGTTCTTC.

The chain links TRBV4-1 to TRBJ1-1; D unresolved. Deletions cut 1 base from V and 2 bases from J, with 5 bases between. Germline loops: CDR1 MGHRA, CDR2 YSYEKL. This CDR3 region has 13 residues. The CDR3 DNA reads as TGCGCCAGCAGCCAAGTCCTTAACACTGAAGCTTTCTTT. As protein: CASSQVLNTEAFF.

This sequence joins TRBV10-3 and TRBJ2-5, with 7 bases that match TRBD2. The J call could be wrong; TRBJ2-7 is a better fit for the DNA end. The CDR3 consists of 15 residues. Per germline, CDR1 ENHRY and CDR2 SYGVKD. CDR3 in DNA: TGTGCCATCAGTGACTCCGGGACTACACCGTACGAGCAGTACTTC. Protein sequence: CAISDSGTTPYEQYF.

This rearrangement joins TRBV28 to TRBJ1-1, with D unresolved. This CDR3 has 14 residues. V lost 3 bases and J lost 5, with 13 bases in between. Germline assignment: CDR1 MDHEN and CDR2 SYDVKM. The CDR3 nucleotides are TGTGCCAGCAGTTTTGCGGCCAGCGGGACTGAAGCTTTCTTT. Amino acid sequence: CASSFAASGTEAFF.

The chain recombines TRBV12-2 with TRBJ2-5; TRBD2, the table's D call, was not compared with the DNA. TRBV12-2 counts as a pseudogene. The CDR3 runs to 16 residues. The CDR3 is CASRSGSGAEPSRPYF. CDR3 nucleotide sequence: TGTGCAAGTCGCTCGGGTAGCGGAGCAGAGCCTTCTCGGCCATACTTC.

CDR3 sequence (DNA): TGTGCCAGCTCACCACTCGAGGGAGAGGGTGAGCAGTTCTTC. Protein: CASSPLEGEGEQFF. V gene TRBV18 combines with J gene TRBJ2-1; a possible D gene is TRBD2 (5 bases). The germline CDR1 and CDR2 sequences are KGHSH and LQKENI. The CDR3 has 14 amino acids. Trimming removed 1 base at V and 9 bases at J, with 13 bases between.

The CDR3, as DNA: TGTGCCAGCCGGAGGCGGGAGTCAGACGAGCAGTACTTC. Amino acids: CASRRRESDEQYF. The rearrangement joins TRBV6-5 to TRBJ2-7; 7 positions match TRBD2. V shed 8 bases and J 5 bases; nucleotides not matched to a gene: 9. CDR3 size: 13 residues. Looked up from germline, CDR1 is MNHEY and CDR2 is SVGAGI.

V gene TRBV5-1 combines with J gene TRBJ2-7; D is possibly TRBD1 (6 bases). The CDR3 loop spans 15 amino acids. Per the germline V gene, CDR1 is SGHRS and CDR2 is YFSETQ. V lost 7 bases and J 1 base, leaving 18 bases between the germline ends. CDR3 coding DNA: TGCGCCAGCCCAAAAGACAGGCTGGGGTCCTACGAGCAGTACTTC. It is translated as CASPKDRLGSYEQYF.

The chain recombines TRBV4-1 with TRBJ1-1; possibly TRBD1 for D (5 bases). The CDR3 loop spans 14 amino acids. CDR1 is MGHRA, CDR2 YSYEKL, per germline. Trimming took off 3 bases at V and 1 base at J, with 9 bases between the two ends. CDR3 sequence (DNA): TGCGCCAGCAGCCACGACAGACCGAACACTGAAGCTTTCTTT. Protein sequence: CASSHDRPNTEAFF.

The chain uses TRBV2 and TRBJ1-1; D may be TRBD1 (5 bases). This CDR3 is 14 amino acids long. The germline V and J ends were trimmed by 5 bases and 3 bases, with 13 bases remaining between them. CDR1 is SNHLY, CDR2 FYNNEI, per germline. Here the CDR3 DNA reads TGTGCCAGCAGTCCCCGGAGGGGCGACACTGAAGCTTTCTTT. Amino acid sequence: CASSPRRGDTEAFF.

V usage is TRBV6-5 and J usage is TRBJ2-3, with D perhaps TRBD1 (5 bases). Germline V gene data show CDR1 as MNHEY and CDR2 as SVGAGI. CDR3 size: 14 residues. Trimming took off 6 bases at V and 4 bases at J, with 14 bases between the two ends. CDR3 residues: CASRASGPADTQYF. The CDR3 coding sequence is TGTGCCAGCAGGGCCTCAGGGCCGGCAGATACGCAGTATTTT.

J is TRBJ2-1 and V is TRBV13; 8 positions match TRBD2. Germline V gene sequence: CDR1 PRHDT, CDR2 FYEKMQ (reference sequence). J was trimmed by 5 bases and V by 5 bases; bases with no gene match: 11. This CDR3 comprises 16 residues. The CDR3 nucleotides read TGTGCCAGCAGCACCCCGGGACTAGGTCGGGACAATGAGCAGTTCTTC. Translated, it gives CASSTPGLGRDNEQFF.

The count of this clone is one. The genes are TRBV7-8 and TRBJ2-2, with 7 bases matching TRBD1. This CDR3 comprises 16 residues. Germline-derived CDR1 and CDR2 are SGHVS and FQNEAQ. The junction had 10 bases not matched to a gene; V was cut back by 3 bases and J by 6 bases. In nucleotides, the CDR3 is TGTGCCAGCAGCTTGCGACAGGGCTTGGAGTCCGGGGAGCTGTTTTTT. Translated: CASSLRQGLESGELFF.

The chain uses TRBV6-6 and TRBJ2-5, with 9 bases identical to TRBD1. The junction had 9 bases not matched to a gene; V was cut back by 7 bases and J by 3 bases. The CDR3 has 15 amino acids. CDR1 and CDR2 from the germline V gene are MNHNY and SVGAGI (reference sequence). CDR3: CASTRQGGSEETQYF. DNA for the CDR3: TGTGCCAGCACCAGACAGGGGGGGAGTGAAGAGACCCAGTACTTC.

A single count supports this clone. The chain couples TRBV9 to TRBJ2-5; D is perhaps TRBD1 (6 bases). Between the trimmed V and J ends, which lost 3 bases and 3 bases, there was a span of 27 bases. The CDR3 contains 19 residues. The V gene's germline CDR1 is SGDLS and CDR2 YYNGEE. CDR3 sequence: CASSAEGSDLGAREETQYF. The CDR3, as DNA: TGTGCCAGCAGCGCCGAAGGCTCGGATCTGGGGGCGCGGGAAGAGACCCAGTACTTC.

V usage is TRBV11-2 and J usage is TRBJ2-5; D remains ambiguous. Trimming shortened V by 3 bases and J by 4 bases, and 3 bases separated the two germline ends. CDR1 and CDR2 (germline): SGHAT, FQNNGV. This CDR3 region has 11 residues. The CDR3: CASSLRETQYF. The CDR3, as DNA: TGTGCCAGCAGCTTGAGAGAGACCCAGTACTTC.